This TCR beta chain was profiled in a study of T cells expressing NK-cell markers (dated by TCRdb to the early 2020s). For the wider study: Three sorted T-cell subsets (CD3+CD56+NKG2C+, CD3+CD56+NKG2C- and CD3+CD56-NKG2C+) from under 10 donors had their TCR beta-chain repertoires profiled. Among the eight sequenced donors, seven were HCMV-seropositive and one was HCMV-seronegative. All eight donors whose samples were sequenced were randomly selected healthy volunteers, three of them men and five women. Libraries were sequenced as 2 x 150 bp reads on Illumina HiSeq 2000/2500, MiSeq or NextSeq. General findings and caveats noted by the study authors: In six donors, the dominant CD3+CD56+NKG2C+ clonotypes were found to rank among the top 10 CD8+ clonotypes and to make up about 1.0-7.0% of CD8+ T cells. Whether the expanded NKG2C-expressing T cell clones were specific for HCMV antigens remained unclear. Those dominant clonotypes were again the most abundant among CD3+CD56-NKG2C+ cells in four donors, at about 25-60.1%.

To determine HCMV serostatus, a commercial ELISA kit was used to detect HCMV-specific IgG in serum. Peripheral blood mononuclear cells were isolated from blood by Ficoll density gradient centrifugation. The CDR3 measures 15 amino acids from cysteine to phenylalanine. The DNA is unrecorded. TCRdb records Illumina HiSeq 2000 as the sequencer. The TCR beta cDNA libraries were made using 5'RACE template switching, a step that added both a universal primer site and unique molecular identifiers. cDNA synthesis was primed from the TCR beta constant segment, followed by two successive PCR amplification steps. The original pipeline was this. MIGEC was used to demultiplex reads and group the reads by UMI, and MiTCR was used to assemble and quantify clonotypes. To remove erroneous sequences, TCR cDNA sequences were retained only when supported by two or more reads. The tcR package was used for downstream repertoire analysis, and clonotypes were matched between fractions using CDR3 nucleotide sequence together with V segment. VDJmatch was used to annotate antigen specificity against VDJdb, with one amino acid substitution in CDR3 permitted. The reads were reprocessed in TCRdb, with one entry per CDR3 protein sequence and no accompanying DNA. The V and J calls reflect TCRdb's pipeline rather than the authors' work. This sample's table carries roughly 450,000 distinct CDR3 sequences. 1.4% to 1.5% of the sample lies in the top ten.

On this clonotype itself: The antigen it binds to is not known.

The chain is assembled from TRBV12-3 or TRBV12-4 and TRBJ1-5; TCRdb lists TRBD1, though no DNA is available to test this call. This TCR came from a woman aged 45-65 years in good health. Donor details come from another sample of the same person, matched by shared clones. The sample was blood T cells: a sorted CD56 or NKG2C T cell subset, CD4+ or CD8+ T cells, or bulk PBMC T cells (not recorded which). The CDR3 reads CASSFPTGADQPQHF.